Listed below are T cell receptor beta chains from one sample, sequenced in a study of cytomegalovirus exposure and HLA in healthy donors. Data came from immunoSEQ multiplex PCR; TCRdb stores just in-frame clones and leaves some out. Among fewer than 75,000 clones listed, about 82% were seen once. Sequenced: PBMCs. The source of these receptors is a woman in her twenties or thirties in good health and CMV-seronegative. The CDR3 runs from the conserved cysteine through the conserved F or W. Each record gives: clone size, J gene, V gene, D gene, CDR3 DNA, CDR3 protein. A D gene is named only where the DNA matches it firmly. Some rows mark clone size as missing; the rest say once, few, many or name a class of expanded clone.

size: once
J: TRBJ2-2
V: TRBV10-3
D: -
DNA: TGTGCCATCAGTGAGTCGTGGAAAGGGGCTGGAGCAACGGAGCTGTTTTTT
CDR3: CAISESWKGAGATELFF

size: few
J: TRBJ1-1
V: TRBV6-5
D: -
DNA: TGTGCCAGCAGTTACTTCGGACCGGTGAGGGACACTGAAGCTTTCTTT
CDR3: CASSYFGPVRDTEAFF

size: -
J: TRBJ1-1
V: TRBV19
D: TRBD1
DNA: TGTGCCAGTAGTACACAGGGGGACACTGAAGCTTTCTTT
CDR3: CASSTQGDTEAFF

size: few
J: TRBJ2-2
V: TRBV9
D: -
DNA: TGTGCCAGCAGCGTAGGGGGGGGCGACACCGGGGAGCTGTTTTTT
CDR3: CASSVGGGDTGELFF

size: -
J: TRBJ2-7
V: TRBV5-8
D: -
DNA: TGTGCCAGCAGCTTGAACAGTCCGCACTTC
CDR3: CASSLNSPHF

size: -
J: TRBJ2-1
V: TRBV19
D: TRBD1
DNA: TGTGCCAGTAGTCTTCGACAGGGATACAATGAGCAGTTCTTC
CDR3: CASSLRQGYNEQFF

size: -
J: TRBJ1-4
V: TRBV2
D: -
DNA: TGTGCCAGCTCCCGACTTGCGGATGAAAAACTGTTTTTT
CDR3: CASSRLADEKLFF

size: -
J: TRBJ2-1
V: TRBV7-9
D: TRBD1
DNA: TGTGCCAGCAGCTTAGTACAGGGGGGCTATGAGCAGTTCTTC
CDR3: CASSLVQGGYEQFF

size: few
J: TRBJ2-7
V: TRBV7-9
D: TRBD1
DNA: TGTGCCAGTCGGGACAGGCCGGGGGAGCAGTACTTC
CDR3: CASRDRPGEQYF

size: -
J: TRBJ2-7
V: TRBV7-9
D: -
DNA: TGTGCCAGCAGCCCTACAGACACATACGAGCAGTACTTC
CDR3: CASSPTDTYEQYF

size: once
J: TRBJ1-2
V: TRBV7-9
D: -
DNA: TGTGCCAGCAGCCGGGAGCTTAACTATGGCTACACCTTC
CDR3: CASSRELNYGYTF

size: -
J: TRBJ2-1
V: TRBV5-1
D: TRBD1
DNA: TGCGCCAGCAGCTTGGGCAGGGGGACCTACAATGAGCAGTTCTTC
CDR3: CASSLGRGTYNEQFF

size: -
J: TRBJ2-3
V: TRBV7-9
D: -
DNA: TGTGCCAGCAGCTTAGGCCGTAGCGTCACAGATACGCAGTATTTT
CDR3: CASSLGRSVTDTQYF

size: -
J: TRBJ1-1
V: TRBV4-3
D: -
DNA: TGCGCCAGCAGCCAAGATTTTCTTATTAACACTGAAGCTTTCTTT
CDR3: CASSQDFLINTEAFF

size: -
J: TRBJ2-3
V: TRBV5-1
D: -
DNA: TGCGCCAGCAGCTTGGCCACTGCTACAGGGAGGGCGCAGTATTTT
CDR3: CASSLATATGRAQYF

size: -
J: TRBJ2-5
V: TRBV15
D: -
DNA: TGTGCCACCAGCAGTCAGCGGCGGAGAGAGACCCAGTACTTC
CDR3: CATSSQRRRETQYF

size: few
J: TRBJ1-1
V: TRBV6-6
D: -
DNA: TGTGCCAGCAGACAGGCGAGCACTGAAGCTTTCTTT
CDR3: CASRQASTEAFF

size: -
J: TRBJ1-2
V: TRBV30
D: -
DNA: TGTGCCTGGAGTGGCGTTCCCGATCGCTATGGCTACACCTTC
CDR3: CAWSGVPDRYGYTF

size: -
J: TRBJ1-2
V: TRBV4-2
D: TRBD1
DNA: TGTGCCAGCAGCCAAGAAAGGGGGCCCTATGGCTACACCTTC
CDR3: CASSQERGPYGYTF

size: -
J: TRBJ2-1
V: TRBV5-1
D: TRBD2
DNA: TGCGCCAGCAGCTTGGGGGGACTAGCGGGAACCTATGAGCAGTTCTTC
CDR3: CASSLGGLAGTYEQFF

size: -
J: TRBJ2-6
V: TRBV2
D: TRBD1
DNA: TGTGCCAGCAGTTTAGACAGGGTAGCTTTC
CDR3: CASSLDRVAF

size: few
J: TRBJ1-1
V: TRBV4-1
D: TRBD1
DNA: TGCGCCAGCAGCCAAGCCGACAGGGGGGTGAACACTGAAGCTTTCTTT
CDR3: CASSQADRGVNTEAFF

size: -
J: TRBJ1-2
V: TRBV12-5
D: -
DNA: TGTGCTAGTGGTTTGGTACTAGGGGGGGGCTATGGCTACACCTTC
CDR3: CASGLVLGGGYGYTF

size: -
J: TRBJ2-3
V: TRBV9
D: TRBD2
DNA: TGTGCCAGCAGCCCCCCAACTAGCGGCACAGATACGCAGTATTTT
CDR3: CASSPPTSGTDTQYF

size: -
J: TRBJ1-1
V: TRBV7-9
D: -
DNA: TGTGCCAGCAGCTCGGTAGGGGCTGAAGCTTTCTTT
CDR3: CASSSVGAEAFF

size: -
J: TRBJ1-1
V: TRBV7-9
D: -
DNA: TGTGCCAGCAGCCCCCACAAAGGAGTAAACACTGAAGCTTTCTTT
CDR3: CASSPHKGVNTEAFF

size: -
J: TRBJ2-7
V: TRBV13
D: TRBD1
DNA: TGTGCCAGCAGCTACTCCGGGACAGGGTACGAGCAGTACTTC
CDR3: CASSYSGTGYEQYF

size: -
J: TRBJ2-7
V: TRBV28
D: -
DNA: TGTGCCAGCAGCGAGACCTACGAGCAGTACTTC
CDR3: CASSETYEQYF

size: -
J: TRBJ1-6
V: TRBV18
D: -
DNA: TGTGCCAGCTCACCGGGACATGCATATTCACCCCTCCACTTT
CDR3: CASSPGHAYSPLHF

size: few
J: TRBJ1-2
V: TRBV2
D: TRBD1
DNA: TGTGCCAGCACCGGGGACAGGCATGCTGGTGGCTACACCTTC
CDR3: CASTGDRHAGGYTF

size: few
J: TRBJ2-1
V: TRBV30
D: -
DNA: TGTGCCTGGAGTGTACTCGGGGGTATCTATGAGCAGTTCTTC
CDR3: CAWSVLGGIYEQFF

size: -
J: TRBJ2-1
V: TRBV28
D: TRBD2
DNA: TGTGCCAGCAGCTTAGGACTAGTCGCATACAATGAGCAGTTCTTC
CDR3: CASSLGLVAYNEQFF

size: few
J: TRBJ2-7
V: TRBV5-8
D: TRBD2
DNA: TGTGCCAGCAGCGAGGGACTAGGGGTTTCCTACGAGCAGTACTTC
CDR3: CASSEGLGVSYEQYF

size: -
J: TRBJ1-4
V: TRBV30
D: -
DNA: TGTGCCTGGAGTGACCCGAGACTGGTTAGTGATGAAAAACTGTTTTTT
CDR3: CAWSDPRLVSDEKLFF

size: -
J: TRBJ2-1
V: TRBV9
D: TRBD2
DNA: TGTGCCAGCAGCGTAGTTAGCGGGGGGCAGACTGAGCAGTTCTTC
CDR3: CASSVVSGGQTEQFF

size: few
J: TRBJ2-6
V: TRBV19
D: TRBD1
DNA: TGTGCCAGTAGTGACCCGGTGGGACAGTTGACTTTC
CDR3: CASSDPVGQLTF

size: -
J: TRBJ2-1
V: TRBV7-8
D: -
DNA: TGTGCCAGCAGCTTAGCACCCGGGTACAATGAGCAGTTCTTC
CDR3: CASSLAPGYNEQFF

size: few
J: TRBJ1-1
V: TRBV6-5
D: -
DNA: TGTGCCAGCAGTTACGAAGCGGGGAACACTGAAGCTTTCTTT
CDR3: CASSYEAGNTEAFF

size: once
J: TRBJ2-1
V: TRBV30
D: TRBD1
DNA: TGTGCCTGGAGCTTGGGACAGGGGCTCAATGAGCAGTTCTTC
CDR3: CAWSLGQGLNEQFF

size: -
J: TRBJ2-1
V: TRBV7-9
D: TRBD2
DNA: TGTGCCAGCAGCCCCGCGGGGGGGACCCACAATGAGCAGTTCTTC
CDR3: CASSPAGGTHNEQFF

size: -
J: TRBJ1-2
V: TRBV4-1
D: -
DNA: TGCGCCAGCAGCCCACCGGGGATGGCTAACTATGGCTACACCTTC
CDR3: CASSPPGMANYGYTF

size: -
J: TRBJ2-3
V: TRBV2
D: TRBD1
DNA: TGTGCCAGCAGCTCGGGACAGGGGAGCACAGATACGCAGTATTTT
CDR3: CASSSGQGSTDTQYF

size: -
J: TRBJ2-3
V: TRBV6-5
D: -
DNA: TGTGCCAGCAGTTACTCGACAGACACAGATACGCAGTATTTT
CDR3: CASSYSTDTDTQYF

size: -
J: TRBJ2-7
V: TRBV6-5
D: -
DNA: TGTGCCAGCAGCTCCGGACCGGGACACCCGTACGAGCAGTACTTC
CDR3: CASSSGPGHPYEQYF

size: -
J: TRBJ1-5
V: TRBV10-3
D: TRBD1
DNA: TGTGCCATCGCAGGGGGGAGAAATCAGCCCCAGCATTTT
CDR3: CAIAGGRNQPQHF

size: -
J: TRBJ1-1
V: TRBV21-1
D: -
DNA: TGTGCCAGCAGCAAAAGGGAGAGGGCGTCGAACACTGAAGCTTTCTTT
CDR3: CASSKRERASNTEAFF

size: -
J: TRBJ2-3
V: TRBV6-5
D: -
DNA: TGTGCCAGCAGTTACGATACTAGATTAGATACGCAGTATTTT
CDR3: CASSYDTRLDTQYF

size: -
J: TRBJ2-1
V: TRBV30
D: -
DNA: TGTGCCTCCGAGCCGGAGGGCATATATGAGCAGTTCTTC
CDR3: CASEPEGIYEQFF

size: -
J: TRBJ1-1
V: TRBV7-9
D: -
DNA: TGTGCCAGCAGCTTAGAAGCATTGAAGAACACTGAAGCTTTCTTT
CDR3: CASSLEALKNTEAFF

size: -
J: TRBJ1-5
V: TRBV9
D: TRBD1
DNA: TGTGCCAGCAGCCCCACAGGGGGCAGCAATCAGCCCCAGCATTTT
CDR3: CASSPTGGSNQPQHF

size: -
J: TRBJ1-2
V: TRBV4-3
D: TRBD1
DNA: TGCGCCAGCAGCCAAGCCCGGGACAGCCTTTACTATGGCTACACCTTC
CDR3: CASSQARDSLYYGYTF

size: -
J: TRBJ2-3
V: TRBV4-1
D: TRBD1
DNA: TGCGCCAGCAGCCGGACAGGACAGGCCTCTAGCACAGATACGCAGTATTTT
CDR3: CASSRTGQASSTDTQYF

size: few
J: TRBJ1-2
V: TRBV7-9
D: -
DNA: TGTGCCAGCAGCTTAGACGGGACTCGTGGCTACACCTTC
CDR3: CASSLDGTRGYTF

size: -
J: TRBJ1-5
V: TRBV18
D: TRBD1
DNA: TGTGCCAGCTCAGCGGGACAGGGAGCCGTCCGGCCCCAGCATTTT
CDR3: CASSAGQGAVRPQHF

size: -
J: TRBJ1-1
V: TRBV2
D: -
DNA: TGTGCCAGCAGTGAAGACAGGGCAAGCACTGAAGCTTTCTTT
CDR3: CASSEDRASTEAFF

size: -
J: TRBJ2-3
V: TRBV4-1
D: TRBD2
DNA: TGCGCCAGCAGCCAAGAGGTACTAGCGGGGGCCCCGGAGGACACAGATACGCAGTATTTT
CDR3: CASSQEVLAGAPEDTDTQYF

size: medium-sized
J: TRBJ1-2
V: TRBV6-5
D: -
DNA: TGTGCCAGCAGTTACCTCGGGGGGAGCGGCTACACCTTC
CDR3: CASSYLGGSGYTF

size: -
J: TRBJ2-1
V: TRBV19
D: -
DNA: TGTGCCAGTAGTAAGCAAGTGTCCCACAATGAGCAGTTCTTC
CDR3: CASSKQVSHNEQFF

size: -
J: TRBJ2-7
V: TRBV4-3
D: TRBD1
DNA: TGCGCCAGCAGCCAAGGGACAGGGGGAGGCTACGAGCAGTACTTC
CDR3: CASSQGTGGGYEQYF

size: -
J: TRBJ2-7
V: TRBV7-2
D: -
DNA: TGTGCCAGCAGGCTGTGTAACAACAGGGAGTGCCCCTACGAGCAGTACTTC
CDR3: CASRLCNNRECPYEQYF